This TCR beta chain derives from a study of T cell responses to AZD1222 COVID-19 vaccine. Study-wide results and caveats: The donors showed a predominance of white British ancestry and of females, with possible underestimation of clonal diversity. Repertoires were obtained solely post-peak T cell response. Within unmutated variant regions lay the reported targets of nearly half of spike-specific TCRs.

The CDR3 runs to 15 residues. The ends lost 5 bases at V and 7 bases at J; junction bases unmatched: 5. Germline values: CDR1 LGHNA, CDR2 YSLEER. Only in-frame clones appear in the TCRdb table, and some are missing; sequencing was by immunoSEQ multiplex PCR. Of more than 140,000 clones listed, 70% to 90% are singletons. Points on this clone: The antigen remains unidentified.

The V and J genes are TRBV4-3 and TRBJ2-1; TRBD2 matches at 13 bases. The sequence was collected from an adult in good health. The sequencing here drew on peripheral blood, taken on day 0 of AZD1222 vaccination. The DNA for the CDR3 is TGCGCCAGCAGCTCCCGACTAGCGGGAGGTAATGAGCAGTTCTTC. It translates to CASSSRLAGGNEQFF.